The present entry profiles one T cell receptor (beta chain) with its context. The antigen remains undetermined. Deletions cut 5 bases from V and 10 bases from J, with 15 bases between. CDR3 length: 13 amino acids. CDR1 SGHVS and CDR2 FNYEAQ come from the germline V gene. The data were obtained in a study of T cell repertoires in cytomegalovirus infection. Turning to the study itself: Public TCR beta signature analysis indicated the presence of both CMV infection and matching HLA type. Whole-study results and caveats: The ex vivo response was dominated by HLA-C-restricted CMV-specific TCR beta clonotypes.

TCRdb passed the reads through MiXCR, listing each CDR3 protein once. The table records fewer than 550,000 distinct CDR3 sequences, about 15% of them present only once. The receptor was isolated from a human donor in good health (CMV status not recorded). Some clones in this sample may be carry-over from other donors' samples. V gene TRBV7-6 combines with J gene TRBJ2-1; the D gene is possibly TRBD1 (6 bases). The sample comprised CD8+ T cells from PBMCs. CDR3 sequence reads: CASSPQGPREQFF. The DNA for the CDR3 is TGTGCCAGCAGCCCACAGGGCCCTAGGGAGCAGTTCTTC.